This T cell receptor (beta chain) was recorded in a study of T cells in Graves' hyperthyroidism and ophthalmopathy. What was amplified from RNA transcripts were TCR beta CDR3 regions. HTBI primers drove first-round RT-PCR of the TCR CDR3. TCRdb processed the multiplex PCR reads anew with MiXCR; each CDR3 protein has one entry. The sample shows around 660,000 distinct CDR3 sequences, less than 45% of them seen only once. The V and J ends lost 11 bases and 4 bases respectively, with 21 bases between them. CDR3 length: 15 residues. Per the germline V gene, CDR1 is LNHDA and CDR2 is SQIVND (reference sequence). Turning to this clonotype: A read error is possible here, since a much larger clone lies one base away.

The sequence came from an adult man with Graves' disease, either hyperthyroidism or ophthalmopathy (not recorded which). Input material: peripheral blood or thyroid tissue (not recorded which). The V call is TRBV19, the J call TRBJ1-5; tentative D call: TRBD1 (5 bases). The CDR3 region has the DNA TGTGCCGGCAGTGATGAGGGGAGCCGGAATCAGCCCCAGCATTTT. Protein product: CAGSDEGSRNQPQHF.